Listed below are T cell receptor beta chains from one sample, sequenced in a study of blood T cell repertoires in COVID-19. Clones were read by immunoSEQ multiplex PCR, and TCRdb kept only the in-frame ones, dropping some. The sample has over 300,000 clones; roughly 90% are singletons. Sample: PBMCs or T cells enriched from blood (not recorded which). Source of these receptors: a woman aged 40 to 55 who had recovered from COVID-19. Both conserved end residues are part of each CDR3. The order of the fields is CDR3 protein, V gene, CDR3 length.

CDR3 protein: CASSQGGGSDEQFF; V gene: TRBV4-2; CDR3 length: 14
CDR3 protein: CASNPTSGGLSSYEQYF; V gene: TRBV28; CDR3 length: 17
CDR3 protein: CASSLWGEGSNTEAFF; V gene: TRBV7-2; CDR3 length: 16
CDR3 protein: CATETGGHSNQPQHF; V gene: TRBV19; CDR3 length: 15
CDR3 protein: CASSTGFQGTYEQYF; V gene: TRBV28; CDR3 length: 15
CDR3 protein: CASSPYRLAGESTDTQYF; V gene: TRBV7-6; CDR3 length: 18
CDR3 protein: CASSLLQGASYNEQFF; V gene: TRBV27; CDR3 length: 16
CDR3 protein: CASSPERGDRFNTGELFF; V gene: TRBV7-3; CDR3 length: 18
CDR3 protein: CSVEGGMGETQYF; V gene: TRBV29-1; CDR3 length: 13
CDR3 protein: CASSHTLSAGGTDTQYF; V gene: TRBV4-2; CDR3 length: 17
CDR3 protein: CASSRGESYEQYF; V gene: TRBV19; CDR3 length: 13
CDR3 protein: CASTEGYQPQHF; V gene: TRBV6-4; CDR3 length: 12
CDR3 protein: CASSKQGFGEKLFF; V gene: TRBV6-5; CDR3 length: 14
CDR3 protein: CASGLYERPPWEQYF; V gene: TRBV12-5; CDR3 length: 15
CDR3 protein: CASRQGGASGELFF; V gene: TRBV19; CDR3 length: 14
CDR3 protein: CASSLWGTSSDTQYF; V gene: TRBV7-9; CDR3 length: 15
CDR3 protein: CASSLEGFAYEQYF; V gene: TRBV5-1; CDR3 length: 14